These 8 T cell receptor beta chains were sequenced from one sample in a study of T-cell memory formation after mild COVID-19. From the 5' RACE reads, TCRdb called clonotypes with MiXCR, one entry per CDR3 protein. There are some 270,000 distinct CDR3 sequences in the sample; approximately 15% occur only once, and over 2% lies in the top ten. The material sequenced was PBMCs or a T cell subset sorted from them (not recorded which). The source is an adult woman who had mild COVID-19 (a few samples of this study predate the infection). Cell type and time point are not known.

This rearrangement joins TRBV10-3 to TRBJ2-7; D gene unclear. Germline V gives CDR1 ENHRY, CDR2 SYGVKD. CDR3 length equals 15 residues. The germline V and J ends were trimmed by 0 bases and 0 bases, with 9 bases remaining between them. The CDR3 sequence is CAISESTPFSYEQYF. The CDR3 DNA reads TGTGCCATCAGTGAGTCAACTCCTTTCTCCTACGAGCAGTACTTC.

This clonotype was picked up a small number of times. J is TRBJ2-1 and V is TRBV5-4; possible D gene TRBD1, 6 bases. Germline V gives CDR1 SGHNT, CDR2 YYREEE (reference sequence). Trimming removed 0 bases at V and 8 bases at J, with 18 bases between. This CDR3 is 16 amino acids long. The CDR3 nucleotides read TGTGCCAGCAGCTTGGCCCCAGGGGCCGTTATTGATGAGCAGTTCTTC. It translates to CASSLAPGAVIDEQFF.

The chain links TRBV7-2 to TRBJ2-7, with 7 bases identical to TRBD1. Germline values: CDR1 SGHTA, CDR2 FQGNSA. Trimming cost V 2 bases and J 2 bases; bases outside gene matches: 3. CDR3 length: 14 amino acids. The CDR3 is CASSLTQGTYEQYF. The CDR3 coding sequence is TGTGCCAGCAGCTTAACACAGGGGACCTACGAGCAGTACTTC. The entire variable domain, with the rest obtained from reference TRBV7-2 and TRBJ2-7, is as follows: GAGVSQSPSNKVTEKGKDVELRCDPISGHTALYWYRQSLGQGLEFLIYFQGNSAPDKSGLPSDRFSAERTGGSVSTLTIQRTQQEDSAVYLCASSLTQGTYEQYFGPGTRLTVT.

This clonotype was seen more than once but under ten times. The chain recombines TRBV4-2 with TRBJ2-7; 11 bases are a match to TRBD2. V shed 0 bases and J 4 bases; nucleotides not matched to a gene: 2. The V gene's germline CDR1 is LGHNA and CDR2 YNFKEQ. The length of the CDR3 is 15 residues. As DNA, the CDR3 is TGTGCCAGCAGCCAAGAGTTAGCGGGAGGGTACGAGCAGTACTTC. Its translation is CASSQELAGGYEQYF.

This clonotype was seen a few times. V and J are TRBV3-1 and TRBJ2-2; 12 bases match TRBD2. This CDR3 is 17 amino acids long. Losses at the gene ends were 5 bases for V and 4 bases for J; bases not matched to a gene: 8. Germline V gene data show CDR1 as LGHDT and CDR2 as YNNKEL (reference sequence). This CDR3 reads CASSSWTSGTLTGELFF. The CDR3 DNA sequence: TGTGCCAGCAGCTCTTGGACTAGCGGGACGCTCACCGGGGAGCTGTTTTTT.

This clonotype appeared a few times. The rearrangement joins TRBV3-1 to TRBJ2-4; D unresolved. Trimming left V 1 base short and J 8 bases short, with 3 bases between. This CDR3 has 11 residues. The germline V gene encodes CDR1 LGHDT and CDR2 YNNKEL (reference sequence). The CDR3: CASSQAYIQYF. In DNA form, the CDR3 reads TGTGCCAGCAGCCAAGCTTACATTCAGTACTTC.

This chain connects TRBV4-3 to TRBJ2-5; tentatively, D is TRBD2 (5 bases). This CDR3 is built from 15 residues. In germline, CDR1 is LGHNA, CDR2 YSLEER. Deletions cut 4 bases from V and 2 bases from J, with 14 bases between. The CDR3 nucleotides read TGCGCCAGCAGCCCTAGACTGCGAGGGCAAGAGACCCAGTACTTC. This sequence encodes CASSPRLRGQETQYF.

J is TRBJ2-3 and V is TRBV5-1; 13 bases line up with TRBD2. This CDR3 has 20 residues. The germline V gene encodes CDR1 SGHRS and CDR2 YFSETQ. V shed 1 base, J shed 2 bases, and the junction held 13 bases outside the gene matches. Written as DNA, the CDR3 is TGCGCCAGCAGCTTGAAAGGGACTAGCGGGGTAGGAGCTTACACAGATACGCAGTATTTT. Translating it yields CASSLKGTSGVGAYTDTQYF. The entire variable domain, with the rest obtained from reference TRBV5-1 and TRBJ2-3, is as follows: KAGVTQTPRYLIKTRGQQVTLSCSPISGHRSVSWYQQTPGQGLQFLFEYFSETQRNKGNFPGRFSGRQFSNSRSEMNVSTLELGDSALYLCASSLKGTSGVGAYTDTQYFGPGTRLTVL.